The rows below give T cell receptor beta chains drawn from one sample of a study of molecular identifiers for immune sequencing clone quantification. In TCRdb, the PCR reads were re-called with MiXCR into one record per CDR3 protein. Of some 94,000 distinct CDR3 sequences detected, around a quarter appear once; the ten largest clones hold approximately 0.78%. Sequenced input: naive CD8+ T cells from blood, with Jurkat cell RNA spiked in. Source of these receptors: a human donor in good health. Some libraries in this study had Jurkat cell RNA spiked in. Each CDR3 is given with its conserved first and last residue. The order of the fields is CDR3 DNA, CDR3 protein, clone size, J gene, D gene, V gene. A D gene is named only where the DNA matches it firmly. Clone size is shown for a subset of rows, as once, few, many or a class of expanded clone.

cdr3_nt: TGCAGTGGCGGAACAGCGGGAGCATGGGAGCAGTACTTC; cdr3_aa: CSGGTAGAWEQYF; clone_size: few; j_call: TRBJ2-7; d_call: TRBD2; v_call: TRBV20-1
cdr3_nt: TGTGCCAGCAGGGATGACCCGGGACCGGCCTTCGACGAGCAGTACTTC; cdr3_aa: CASRDDPGPAFDEQYF; clone_size: .; j_call: TRBJ2-7; d_call: .; v_call: TRBV27
cdr3_nt: TGTGCCAGCAGCCCAACCCGGACAGGTCGGGGACAACAGGCAGATACGCAGTATTTT; cdr3_aa: CASSPTRTGRGQQADTQYF; clone_size: many; j_call: TRBJ2-3; d_call: TRBD1; v_call: TRBV7-2
cdr3_nt: TGTGCCAGCAGCTCGGACTGGAACTTTCTCAATGAGCAGTTCTTC; cdr3_aa: CASSSDWNFLNEQFF; clone_size: many; j_call: TRBJ2-1; d_call: .; v_call: TRBV7-2
cdr3_nt: TGTGCCAGCAGTTTAGGAGGGCGTGCCGACTACGAGCAGTACTTC; cdr3_aa: CASSLGGRADYEQYF; clone_size: .; j_call: TRBJ2-7; d_call: .; v_call: TRBV12-3/TRBV12-4
cdr3_nt: TGTGCCACTTCCGGAGGGCCTGGGGCCAACGCCCTGACTTTC; cdr3_aa: CATSGGPGANALTF; clone_size: .; j_call: TRBJ2-6; d_call: .; v_call: TRBV24-1
cdr3_nt: TGTGCCAGCAGTTTGGGACTAGCGGGATACAATGAGCAGTTCTTC; cdr3_aa: CASSLGLAGYNEQFF; clone_size: .; j_call: TRBJ2-1; d_call: TRBD2; v_call: TRBV27
cdr3_nt: TGTGCCAGCAGTTACCTACAGGCCCGTGCGACTAGCGGGAGGCCTTACGAGCAGTACTTC; cdr3_aa: CASSYLQARATSGRPYEQYF; clone_size: few; j_call: TRBJ2-7; d_call: TRBD2; v_call: TRBV6-2/TRBV6-3
cdr3_nt: TGTGCCAGCAGTTACTCGGGGGGTGAGGTGGCCCAGCATTTT; cdr3_aa: CASSYSGGEVAQHF; clone_size: few; j_call: TRBJ1-5; d_call: .; v_call: TRBV6-5
cdr3_nt: TGTGCCAGCAGTTTTACAGGGGGCCCCACAGATACGCAGTATTTT; cdr3_aa: CASSFTGGPTDTQYF; clone_size: many; j_call: TRBJ2-3; d_call: TRBD1; v_call: TRBV12-3/TRBV12-4
cdr3_nt: TGTGCCAGCAGCGAAGGGTTGAGGGATTCGAGGAACACTGAAGCTTTCTTT; cdr3_aa: CASSEGLRDSRNTEAFF; clone_size: many; j_call: TRBJ1-1; d_call: .; v_call: TRBV9
cdr3_nt: TGCAGTGCGCCACGTATCGGAGCGGGGCCTACAGATACGCAGTATTTT; cdr3_aa: CSAPRIGAGPTDTQYF; clone_size: .; j_call: TRBJ2-3; d_call: TRBD2; v_call: TRBV20-1
cdr3_nt: TGTGCCAGCAGCTTGACCGGGACAGGGGGCGGATCGAATGGCTACACCTTC; cdr3_aa: CASSLTGTGGGSNGYTF; clone_size: .; j_call: TRBJ1-2; d_call: TRBD1; v_call: TRBV7-9
cdr3_nt: TGTGCCAGCAGTGAGAACAGACTAGCCAAAAACATTCAGTACTTC; cdr3_aa: CASSENRLAKNIQYF; clone_size: many; j_call: TRBJ2-4; d_call: .; v_call: TRBV2
cdr3_nt: TGTGCCAGCAGCCGGGCCCGCGGGGGGGATAGGGAGACCCAGTACTTC; cdr3_aa: CASSRARGGDRETQYF; clone_size: .; j_call: TRBJ2-5; d_call: TRBD2; v_call: TRBV5-4
cdr3_nt: TGCGCCAGCAGCCAAGATGGGAATGTCCTTACTTACAATGAGCAGTTCTTC; cdr3_aa: CASSQDGNVLTYNEQFF; clone_size: .; j_call: TRBJ2-1; d_call: .; v_call: TRBV4-1
cdr3_nt: TGTGCCAGCAGCTCCGACCGGGACAGGGGCCACTATGGCTACACCTTC; cdr3_aa: CASSSDRDRGHYGYTF; clone_size: .; j_call: TRBJ1-2; d_call: TRBD1; v_call: TRBV7-9
cdr3_nt: TGCGCCAGCAGCAACGGGCCAGGGGGCCGTGAGACCCAGTACTTC; cdr3_aa: CASSNGPGGRETQYF; clone_size: many; j_call: TRBJ2-5; d_call: TRBD1; v_call: TRBV4-3
cdr3_nt: TGTGCCAGCAGTTTGGATACAGCTAATGAAAAACTGTTTTTT; cdr3_aa: CASSLDTANEKLFF; clone_size: .; j_call: TRBJ1-4; d_call: .; v_call: TRBV12-3/TRBV12-4
cdr3_nt: TGTGCCAGCAGCCCGGCGGGTCCTGAAGCTTTCTTT; cdr3_aa: CASSPAGPEAFF; clone_size: .; j_call: TRBJ1-1; d_call: .; v_call: TRBV7-8
cdr3_nt: TGTGCCAGCAGCGTAGACGGACTAGCGGGAGTTACAGATACGCAGTATTTT; cdr3_aa: CASSVDGLAGVTDTQYF; clone_size: few; j_call: TRBJ2-3; d_call: TRBD2; v_call: TRBV9
cdr3_nt: TGCAGCGTTGTGCAAACTAATGAAAAACTGTTTTTT; cdr3_aa: CSVVQTNEKLFF; clone_size: many; j_call: TRBJ1-4; d_call: .; v_call: TRBV29-1
cdr3_nt: TGTGCCAGCAGCCCTCACGGGGGGCGAGATGAGCAGTTCTTC; cdr3_aa: CASSPHGGRDEQFF; clone_size: .; j_call: TRBJ2-1; d_call: .; v_call: TRBV12-3/TRBV12-4
cdr3_nt: TGTGCCAGCAGTCGACCGGGACTAGCGGCACACAATGAGCAGTTCTTC; cdr3_aa: CASSRPGLAAHNEQFF; clone_size: many; j_call: TRBJ2-1; d_call: TRBD2; v_call: TRBV6-1
cdr3_nt: TGTGCCAGCCAGCCCGGGACTAGCGGGATCCGGCATGGGGAGCTGTTTTTT; cdr3_aa: CASQPGTSGIRHGELFF; clone_size: many; j_call: TRBJ2-2; d_call: TRBD2; v_call: TRBV12-3/TRBV12-4